This T cell receptor beta chain was documented in a study of neoadjuvant anti-PD-1 for oral cavity cancer. Generated by immunoSEQ multiplex PCR, the TCRdb table keeps only in-frame clones and is missing some. The data show about 13,000 clones, 73% seen once. Turning to this clone: Its target is not known.

Whole-study results and caveats: Pretreatment Treg/Th17 ratio correlated inversely with post-treatment tumor clonality.

This CDR3 contains 14 residues. Trimming at V came to 3 bases and at J to 7 bases, leaving 9 bases not matched to a gene. Germline lookup yields CDR1 LGHNA and CDR2 YNFKEQ. The sample consisted of PBMCs, taken before nivolumab (anti-PD-1) treatment. The gene calls are TRBV4-2 and TRBJ2-7; 7 positions agree with TRBD2. The sequence was collected from a person aged 40 to 85 with oral cavity squamous cell carcinoma. This CDR3 reads CASSQGSGWGEQYF. CDR3 coding DNA: TGTGCCAGCAGCCAGGGTAGCGGGTGGGGGGAGCAGTACTTC.